The 28 T cell receptor beta chains below were found in one sample sequenced in a study of T cell repertoires in cytomegalovirus infection (dated by TCRdb to about 2019). In light of the paper, this sample's treatment or condition label describes: in vitro stimulation with specific CMV peptide epitopes to enrich CMV-specific T cells. What these receptors recognize is not known. TCRdb names Illumina HiSeq 1500 as the instrument used. TCRdb applied fastp at Q25 and MiXCR to the public reads, then kept only in-frame beta chains. Rows with one shared CDR3 protein collapse into an entry with the most common genes and DNA. The sample table holds 300,000 or so distinct CDR3 sequences, of which approximately 25% were seen once. Clones ranked in the top ten supply 10% to 15% of the sample. The starting material was cultured PBMCs, obtained from culture after CMV antigen stimulation. The receptors were gathered from a human donor in good health (CMV status not recorded). Some clones in this sample may be carry-over from other donors' samples.

V gene TRBV7-4 combines with J gene TRBJ2-7; tentatively, D is TRBD2 (6 bases). CDR1 and CDR2 from the germline V gene are SGHVT and SQSDAQ. CDR3 size: 15 residues. With 0 bases removed from V and 2 bases from J, the gap between germline ends came to 11 bases. CDR3 nucleotide sequence: TGTGCCAGCAGCTTAGCGGGACCGGGGGCCTACGAGCAGTACTTC. Encoded protein: CASSLAGPGAYEQYF.

This clonotype was detected once. DNA of the CDR3: TGCGCCAGCAGCTTGGCGGCTAGCGCTCAAGAGACCCAGTACTTC. It encodes CASSLAASAQETQYF. The rearrangement links TRBV5-1 to TRBJ2-5, with a possible D match to TRBD2 (6 bases). CDR1 and CDR2 from the germline V gene are SGHRS and YFSETQ. The CDR3 is made up of 15 amino acids. V shed 0 bases and J shed 2 bases, with 11 bases lying between them.

This chain connects TRBV5-4 to TRBJ2-2; D is undetermined. The CDR3 runs to 16 residues. Germline CDR1 and CDR2: SGHNT and YYREEE (reference sequence). V dropped 4 bases and J dropped 1 base, with 14 bases sitting between them. Here the CDR3 reads CASSPGNRQNTGELFF. The CDR3 DNA reads as TGTGCCAGCAGCCCCGGCAACAGACAGAACACCGGGGAGCTGTTTTTT.

CDR3 residues: CASSPRTGLSAKTSTDTQYF. The CDR3 region has the DNA TGTGCCAGCAGCCCTAGGACAGGCTTATCGGCAAAAACTAGCACAGATACGCAGTATTTT. The genes are TRBV7-9 and TRBJ2-3; 7 bases line up with TRBD1. V dropped 5 bases and J dropped 0; count of bases not matched to a gene: 20. Germline V gene data show CDR1 as SEHNR and CDR2 as FQNEAQ (reference sequence). This CDR3 has 20 amino acids. Variable domain in full (rest from reference TRBV7-9 and TRBJ2-3): DTGVSQNPRHKITKRGQNVTFRCDPISEHNRLYWYRQTLGQGPEFLTYFQNEAQLEKSRLLSDRFSAERPKGSFSTLEIQRTEQGDSAMYLCASSPRTGLSAKTSTDTQYFGPGTRLTVL.

The V and J genes are TRBV12-3 or TRBV12-4 and TRBJ1-1; tentatively, D is TRBD1 (6 bases). The CDR3 totals 13 residues. The V end was cut by 6 bases, the J end by 5 bases, with 13 bases between. As DNA, the CDR3 is TGTGCCAGCAGACGTCAGGGGTTTACTGAAGCTTTCTTT. Translation gives CASRRQGFTEAFF.

The chain couples TRBV29-1 to TRBJ1-1; no clear D gene. The CDR3 consists of 12 residues. From germline, CDR1 is SQVTM and CDR2 ANQGSEA. V lost 1 base to trimming and J lost 1 base, with 4 bases between them. In nucleotides, the CDR3 is TGCAGCGTTGAAGGGCGGAACACTGAAGCTTTCTTT. Protein sequence: CSVEGRNTEAFF.

The chain joins TRBV19 to TRBJ2-1, with 11 bases fitting TRBD2. The length of the CDR3 is 18 residues. Germline V lookup: CDR1 LNHDA, CDR2 SQIVND (reference sequence). The ends lost 5 bases at V and 0 bases at J; junction bases unmatched: 9. CDR3 amino acids: CASSSRGLAVTSYNEQFF. DNA for the CDR3: TGTGCCAGTAGTTCCAGGGGACTAGCGGTTACCTCCTACAATGAGCAGTTCTTC. Full variable domain (remainder filled in from reference TRBV19 and TRBJ2-1): DGGITQSPKYLFRKEGQNVTLSCEQNLNHDAMYWYRQDPGQGLRLIYYSQIVNDFQKGDIAEGYSVSREKKESFPLTVTSAQKNPTAFYLCASSSRGLAVTSYNEQFFGPGTRLTVL.

In its sample, this clonotype was seen a few times. This sequence joins TRBV6-1 and TRBJ1-6; 10 positions agree with TRBD1. Per the germline V gene, CDR1 is MNHNS and CDR2 is SASEGT. The V and J ends lost 4 bases and 13 bases, in that order; junction bases with no gene match: 10. The CDR3 covers 15 residues. The CDR3 DNA follows: TGTGCCAGCAGTGGAACCGGGACAGGGGCAATGCCCCTCCACTTT. Its translation: CASSGTGTGAMPLHF.

J is TRBJ2-3 and V is TRBV19; the match to TRBD2 covers 14 bases. The CDR3 covers 20 residues. The germline V gene has CDR1 LNHDA and CDR2 SQIVND (reference sequence). V dropped 2 bases and J dropped 5; count of bases not matched to a gene: 15. The CDR3 DNA is TGTGCCAGTAGTATACTTCGACCGGGACTAGCGGGAGCTGGGATAGATACGCAGTATTTT. This gives the protein CASSILRPGLAGAGIDTQYF.

The CDR3, as DNA: TGCAGTGCTAGAAGCTACACAGATACGCAGTATTTT. Translating gives CSARSYTDTQYF. This chain links TRBV20-1 with TRBJ2-3, with D unclear. The CDR3 has 12 residues. CDR1 and CDR2 from the germline V gene are DFQATT and SNEGSKA (reference sequence). With 2 bases removed from V and 2 bases from J, the gap between germline ends came to 5 bases.

The chain uses TRBV12-3 or TRBV12-4 and TRBJ2-5; TRBD1 is a possible D gene (6 bases). Trimming removed 4 bases from V and 1 base from J, with 10 bases in between. This CDR3 spans 14 amino acids. The CDR3 DNA sequence: TGTGCCAGCAGTTCCAAGACAGGCCAAGAGACCCAGTACTTC. Protein product: CASSSKTGQETQYF.

V gene TRBV5-1 combines with J gene TRBJ1-2, with unresolved D. The CDR3 runs to 13 residues. V lost 1 base and J 2 bases, leaving 6 bases between the germline ends. The germline V gene has CDR1 SGHRS and CDR2 YFSETQ. In DNA, the CDR3 is TGCGCCAGCAGCTTGCCAGCAAACTATGGCTACACCTTC. It is translated as CASSLPANYGYTF.

The chain couples TRBV20-1 to TRBJ1-1; 9 bases map to TRBD1. Germline values: CDR1 DFQATT, CDR2 SNEGSKA (reference sequence). The length of the CDR3 is 14 residues. The junction had 9 bases not matched to a gene; V was cut back by 5 bases and J by 5 bases. The CDR3 protein is CSADPGTGNTEAFF. The CDR3 region has the DNA TGCAGTGCTGACCCCGGGACAGGGAATACTGAAGCTTTCTTT.

This clonotype occurred many times. CDR3 DNA: TGTGCCAGCAGTGAAGAAGGGACAGGGTGGGAGACCCAGTACTTC. It codes for CASSEEGTGWETQYF. The chain has TRBV6-1 and TRBJ2-5; 9 positions agree with TRBD1. V lost 1 base and J lost 5; bases outside the gene matches: 5. The CDR3 is 15 amino acids. In germline, CDR1 is MNHNS, CDR2 SASEGT.

The CDR3 DNA reads as TGTGCCAGCAGCACAGATGGACTAGCGGGGGACAATGAGCAGTTCTTC. Translating it yields CASSTDGLAGDNEQFF. This chain links TRBV11-2 with TRBJ2-1; TRBD2 agrees at 13 bases. The CDR3 is 16 residues long. CDR1 SGHAT and CDR2 FQNNGV come from the germline V gene. The junction had 6 bases not matched to a gene; V was cut back by 5 bases and J by 5 bases.

This clonotype has just a few counts. J is TRBJ2-5 and V is TRBV20-1; perhaps TRBD1 as D (6 bases). V was pared by 4 bases and J by 2 bases, with 11 bases between. The CDR3 consists of 13 residues. Germline CDR1 is DFQATT and CDR2 is SNEGSKA (reference sequence). CDR3: CSATDQGQETQYF. The CDR3 coding sequence is TGCAGTGCTACCGATCAGGGGCAAGAGACCCAGTACTTC.

This clonotype was observed many times. V gene TRBV7-9 combines with J gene TRBJ2-2, with D unclear. CDR1 and CDR2 from the germline V gene are SEHNR and FQNEAQ (reference sequence). This CDR3 has 13 amino acids. The V gene lost 7 bases and the J gene lost 2 bases, with 8 bases spanning the gap. Here the CDR3 DNA reads TGTGCCAGCACCAGACTCAACACCGGGGAGCTGTTTTTT. This sequence encodes CASTRLNTGELFF. Drawing the rest from reference TRBV7-9 and TRBJ2-2, the complete variable domain is DTGVSQNPRHKITKRGQNVTFRCDPISEHNRLYWYRQTLGQGPEFLTYFQNEAQLEKSRLLSDRFSAERPKGSFSTLEIQRTEQGDSAMYLCASTRLNTGELFFGEGSRLTVL.

The chain has TRBV27 and TRBJ2-3; 11 bases agree with TRBD2. Germline CDR1 reads MNHEY; CDR2 reads SMNVEV (reference sequence). Trimming removed 4 bases from V and 4 bases from J; junction bases left unmatched: 7. The CDR3 contains 16 residues. DNA of the CDR3: TGTGCCAGCAGTTCACGACTAGCGGGAAACCCAGATACGCAGTATTTT. Translation: CASSSRLAGNPDTQYF.

This clonotype was counted only a few times. The rearrangement links TRBV5-4 to TRBJ2-2, with 8 bases identical to TRBD1. Germline CDR1 reads SGHNT; CDR2 reads YYREEE (reference sequence). The CDR3 is 15 residues long. The V gene end was trimmed by 4 bases and the J gene end by 2 bases; junction bases not matched to a gene: 4. CDR3 DNA: TGTGCCAGCAGCAGAGACAGGGGAAACACCGGGGAGCTGTTTTTT. Protein: CASSRDRGNTGELFF.

The chain combines TRBV7-2 with TRBJ2-5; no definite D call. Germline CDR1 reads SGHTA; CDR2 reads FQGNSA. The CDR3 has 14 amino acids. V lost 0 bases, J lost 5 bases, and 10 bases lay in between. CDR3 sequence: CASSLAEHRETQYF. CDR3 DNA sequence: TGTGCCAGCAGCTTAGCGGAACATCGGGAGACCCAGTACTTC.

The rearrangement links TRBV7-9 to TRBJ1-1; no clear D gene. CDR1 is SEHNR, CDR2 FQNEAQ, per germline (reference sequence). This CDR3 is 13 amino acids long. V was cut by 5 bases and J by 5 bases, with 12 bases left in between. CDR3 DNA sequence: TGTGCCAGCAGCCCTAGTACGTCAACTGAAGCTTTCTTT. Protein: CASSPSTSTEAFF.

This chain joins TRBV12-3 or TRBV12-4 and TRBJ1-2; the D is unclear. With 1 base removed from V and 4 bases from J, the gap between germline ends came to 10 bases. This CDR3 spans 14 amino acids. CDR3 amino acids: CASSLEAYSYGYTF. CDR3 DNA sequence: TGTGCCAGCAGTTTAGAGGCTTACTCCTATGGCTACACCTTC.

The gene calls are TRBV19 and TRBJ1-5, with TRBD1 identical over 9 bases. Germline CDR1 reads LNHDA; CDR2 reads SQIVND (reference sequence). The CDR3 consists of 16 residues. V trimming: 5 bases; J trimming: 1 base; junction bases outside the gene matches: 6. CDR3 sequence (DNA): TGTGCCAGTAGTCGTAGGACAGGGGTGAGCAATCAGCCCCAGCATTTT. Amino acid sequence: CASSRRTGVSNQPQHF.

This clonotype was seen a few times. The V and J genes are TRBV12-3 or TRBV12-4 and TRBJ2-6; a possible D gene is TRBD1 (5 bases). V lost 1 base to trimming and J lost 4 bases, with 14 bases between them. This CDR3 has 17 amino acids. CDR3 DNA: TGTGCCAGCAGTTTAGGAGACAGAACCCCCGGGGCCAACGTCCTGACTTTC. Translated: CASSLGDRTPGANVLTF.

The rearrangement joins TRBV7-2 to TRBJ2-2; possibly TRBD1 for D (5 bases). V lost 4 bases, J lost 7 bases, and 16 bases lay in between. Germline V lookup: CDR1 SGHTA, CDR2 FQGNSA. The CDR3 spans 15 residues. The CDR3 reads CASSWPQGQVGELFF. The CDR3, as DNA: TGTGCCAGCAGCTGGCCGCAGGGCCAGGTCGGGGAGCTGTTTTTT. The full variable domain, with the rest looked up from reference TRBV7-2 and TRBJ2-2, is GAGVSQSPSNKVTEKGKDVELRCDPISGHTALYWYRQSLGQGLEFLIYFQGNSAPDKSGLPSDRFSAERTGGSVSTLTIQRTQQEDSAVYLCASSWPQGQVGELFFGEGSRLTVL.

This clonotype was seen more than once but under ten times. V gene TRBV6-2 or TRBV6-3 combines with J gene TRBJ2-7, with a weak D call TRBD2 (5 bases). CDR1 is MNHEY and CDR2 is SVGEGT in the germline V gene. CDR3 length equals 14 residues. V lost 10 bases and J 1 base, leaving 17 bases between the germline ends. The CDR3 nucleotides read TGTGCCACCTCGTCGATAGGAGGTTCCTACGAGCAGTACTTC. It specifies CATSSIGGSYEQYF.

The chain couples TRBV18 to TRBJ1-4; TRBD1 matches at 8 bases. The CDR3 is made up of 13 amino acids. Germline V gives CDR1 KGHSH, CDR2 LQKENI. J gave up 6 bases and V 7 bases, and 4 bases lay outside the gene matches. DNA of the CDR3: TGTGCCAGCTGCAGGGGGCTGGATGAAAAACTGTTTTTT. Amino acid sequence: CASCRGLDEKLFF.

The chain has TRBV7-9 and TRBJ2-5; D uncertain. Deletions cut 1 base from V and 2 bases from J, with 11 bases between. CDR1 and CDR2 from the germline V gene are SEHNR and FQNEAQ (reference sequence). The CDR3 loop spans 15 amino acids. In nucleotides, the CDR3 is TGTGCCAGCAGCTTAGAGTCCGCCAAGCAAGAGACCCAGTACTTC. It translates to CASSLESAKQETQYF.